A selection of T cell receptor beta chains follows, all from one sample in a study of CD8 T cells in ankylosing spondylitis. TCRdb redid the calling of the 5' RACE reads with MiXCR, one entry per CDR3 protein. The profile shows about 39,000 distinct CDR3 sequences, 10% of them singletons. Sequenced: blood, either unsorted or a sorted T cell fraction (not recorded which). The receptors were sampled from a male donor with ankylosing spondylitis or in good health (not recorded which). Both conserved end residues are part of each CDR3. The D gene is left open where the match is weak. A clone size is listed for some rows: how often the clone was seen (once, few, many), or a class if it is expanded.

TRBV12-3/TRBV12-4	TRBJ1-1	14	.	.	CASSLKLGSPKAFF	TGTGCCAGCAGTTTAAAGCTCGGCAGCCCTAAAGCTTTCTTT
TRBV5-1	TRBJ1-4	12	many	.	CASSTNGEKLFF	TGCGCCAGCAGCACCAATGGGGAAAAACTGTTTTTT
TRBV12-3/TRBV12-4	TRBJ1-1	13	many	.	CASSGQSNTEAFF	TGTGCCAGCAGTGGACAGTCGAACACTGAAGCTTTCTTT
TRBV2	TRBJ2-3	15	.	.	CASSEGQGGTDTQYF	TGTGCCAGCAGTGAAGGGCAGGGCGGCACAGATACGCAGTATTTT
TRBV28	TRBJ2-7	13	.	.	CASLDSFSYEQYF	TGTGCCAGTCTTGACAGTTTCTCCTACGAGCAGTACTTC
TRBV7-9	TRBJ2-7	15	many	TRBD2	CASSLPGTSGREQYF	TGTGCCAGCAGCCTTCCCGGGACTAGCGGGAGGGAGCAGTACTTC
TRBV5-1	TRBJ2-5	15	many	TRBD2	CASSLEGLADKTQYF	TGCGCCAGCAGCCTAGAGGGACTAGCCGACAAGACCCAGTACTTC
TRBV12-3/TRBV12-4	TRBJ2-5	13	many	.	CASSSNRWETQYF	TGTGCCAGCAGTTCGAATAGGTGGGAGACCCAGTACTTC
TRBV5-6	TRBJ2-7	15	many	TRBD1	CASNLPGQGFYEQYF	TGTGCCAGCAATCTACCGGGACAGGGATTTTACGAGCAGTACTTC
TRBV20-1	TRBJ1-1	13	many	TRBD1	CSAPTGGWAEAFF	TGCAGTGCTCCAACAGGGGGTTGGGCTGAAGCTTTCTTT
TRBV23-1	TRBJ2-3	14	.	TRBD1	CATFLDRDTDTQYF	TGCGCGACCTTTTTAGACAGGGACACAGATACGCAGTATTTT
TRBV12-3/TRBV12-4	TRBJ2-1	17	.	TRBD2	CASSPQGTAGGDNEQFF	TGTGCCAGCAGTCCCCAGGGTACAGCGGGAGGGGACAATGAGCAGTTCTTC
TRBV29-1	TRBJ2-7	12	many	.	CSVAPGVAEQYF	TGCAGCGTTGCTCCAGGGGTCGCCGAGCAGTACTTC
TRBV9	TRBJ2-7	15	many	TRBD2	CASSVGISGIHEQYF	TGTGCCAGCAGCGTAGGCATTAGCGGGATTCACGAGCAGTACTTC
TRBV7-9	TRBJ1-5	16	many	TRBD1	CASSLHPTGLYQPQHF	TGTGCCAGCAGCTTACATCCGACAGGGTTGTACCAGCCCCAGCATTTT
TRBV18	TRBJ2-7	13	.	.	CAGRQANDYEQYF	TGTGCCGGCCGACAGGCCAACGACTACGAGCAGTACTTC
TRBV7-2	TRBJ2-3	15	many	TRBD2	CASSILAESTDTQYF	TGTGCCAGCAGCATCCTAGCGGAAAGCACAGATACGCAGTATTTT
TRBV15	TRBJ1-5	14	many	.	CATSKDRESQPQHF	TGTGCCACCAGCAAAGACCGGGAATCCCAGCCCCAGCATTTT
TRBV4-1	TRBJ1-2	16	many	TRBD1	CASSQEAGTVLNGYTF	TGCGCCAGCAGCCAAGAAGCCGGGACAGTCCTTAATGGCTACACCTTC
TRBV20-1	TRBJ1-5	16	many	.	CSARGFGLPGNQPQHF	TGCAGTGCTAGAGGATTCGGACTCCCTGGCAATCAGCCCCAGCATTTT
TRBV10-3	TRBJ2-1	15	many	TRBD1	CAISENSDRGHEQFF	TGTGCCATCAGCGAGAATTCCGACAGGGGGCACGAGCAGTTCTTC
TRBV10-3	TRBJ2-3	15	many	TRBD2	CAISQREGRTDTQYF	TGTGCCATCAGTCAGCGGGAGGGCCGCACAGATACGCAGTATTTT
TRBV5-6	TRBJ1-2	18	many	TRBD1	CASSPLWFGTGGNYGYTF	TGTGCCAGCAGCCCTTTGTGGTTTGGGACAGGGGGAAACTATGGCTACACCTTC
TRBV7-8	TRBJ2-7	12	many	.	CASSFNTGEQYF	TGTGCCAGCAGCTTTAACACGGGGGAGCAGTACTTC
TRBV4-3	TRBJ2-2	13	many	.	CASSQQRTGELFF	TGCGCCAGCAGCCAACAGCGTACCGGGGAGCTGTTTTTT
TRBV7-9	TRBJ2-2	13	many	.	CASSLRGYGELFF	TGTGCCAGCAGCTTACGGGGGTACGGGGAGCTGTTTTTT
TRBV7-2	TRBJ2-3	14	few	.	CASSLTLSTDTQYF	TGTGCCAGCAGCTTAACGTTGAGCACAGATACGCAGTATTTT
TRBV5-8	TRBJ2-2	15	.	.	CASSLRWGNTGELFF	TGTGCCAGCAGCTTGAGGTGGGGGAACACCGGGGAGCTGTTTTTT
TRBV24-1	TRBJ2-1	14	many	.	CATAERTVYNEQFF	TGTGCCACCGCGGAACGGACAGTCTACAATGAGCAGTTCTTC
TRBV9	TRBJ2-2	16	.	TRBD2	CASSPGASGNTGELFF	TGTGCCAGCAGCCCAGGCGCTAGCGGGAACACCGGGGAGCTGTTTTTT
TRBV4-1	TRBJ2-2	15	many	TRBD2	CASSQNLAGAGELFF	TGCGCCAGCAGCCAAAATCTAGCGGGGGCCGGGGAGCTGTTTTTT
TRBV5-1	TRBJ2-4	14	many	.	CASSPQAGSNIQYF	TGCGCCAGCAGCCCCCAGGCAGGCTCTAACATTCAGTACTTC
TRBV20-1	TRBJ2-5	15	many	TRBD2	CSARRLAGGKETQYF	TGCAGTGCTAGAAGACTAGCGGGAGGGAAAGAGACCCAGTACTTC
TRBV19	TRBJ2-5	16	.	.	CASSMGAFRAKQTQYF	TGTGCCAGTAGTATGGGGGCATTCCGGGCCAAACAGACCCAGTACTTC
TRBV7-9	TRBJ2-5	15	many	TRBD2	CASSWTSGRQETQYF	TGTGCCAGCAGCTGGACTAGCGGGAGGCAAGAGACCCAGTACTTC
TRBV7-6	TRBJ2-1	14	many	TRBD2	CASSLDPSGSAQFF	TGTGCCAGCAGCTTAGATCCTAGCGGGAGTGCTCAGTTCTTC
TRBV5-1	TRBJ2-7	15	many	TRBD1	CASSLRDRLLREQYF	TGCGCCAGCAGCTTGAGGGACAGGTTATTGCGTGAGCAGTACTTC
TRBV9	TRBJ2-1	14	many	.	CASSVAGGVNEQFF	TGTGCCAGCAGCGTAGCCGGGGGAGTAAATGAGCAGTTCTTC
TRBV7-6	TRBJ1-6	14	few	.	CASSLQGSNSPLHF	TGTGCCAGCAGCCTACAGGGCTCCAATTCACCCCTCCACTTT
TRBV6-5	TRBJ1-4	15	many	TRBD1	CASSYSTGGHEKLFF	TGTGCCAGCAGTTACTCGACAGGGGGACATGAAAAACTGTTTTTT
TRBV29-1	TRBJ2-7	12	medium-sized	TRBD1	CSVIPGQNEQYF	TGCAGCGTGATACCGGGACAGAACGAGCAGTACTTC
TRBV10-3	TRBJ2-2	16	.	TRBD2	CAISLKTSGNTGELFF	TGTGCCATCAGCCTCAAGACTAGCGGGAACACCGGGGAGCTGTTTTTT
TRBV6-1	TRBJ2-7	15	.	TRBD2	CASSDFGGRTYEQYF	TGTGCCAGCAGTGACTTTGGCGGGAGAACCTACGAGCAGTACTTC
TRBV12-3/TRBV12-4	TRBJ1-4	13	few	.	CASSLAENEKLFF	TGTGCCAGCAGTTTAGCAGAGAATGAAAAACTGTTTTTT
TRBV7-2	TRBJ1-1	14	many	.	CASSLKAGGTEAFF	TGTGCCAGCAGCTTAAAGGCCGGGGGCACTGAAGCTTTCTTT
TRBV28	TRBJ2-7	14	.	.	CASSSGVGTYEQYF	TGTGCCAGCAGTTCCGGCGTCGGTACTTACGAGCAGTACTTC
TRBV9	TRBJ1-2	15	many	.	CASSVGGEGVYGYTF	TGTGCCAGCAGCGTAGGGGGAGAGGGTGTCTATGGCTACACCTTC
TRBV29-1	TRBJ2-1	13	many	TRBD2	CSVHVAGYNEQFF	TGCAGCGTTCACGTAGCGGGCTACAATGAGCAGTTCTTC
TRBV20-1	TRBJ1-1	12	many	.	CSARTRVPEAFF	TGCAGTGCTAGGACCAGGGTCCCTGAAGCTTTCTTT
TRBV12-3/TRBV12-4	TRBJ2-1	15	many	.	CASRVAGARGNEQFF	TGTGCCAGCAGGGTCGCAGGGGCGCGGGGCAATGAGCAGTTCTTC
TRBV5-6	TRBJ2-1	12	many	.	CASSRTSNEQFF	TGTGCCAGCAGCCGAACATCGAATGAGCAGTTCTTC
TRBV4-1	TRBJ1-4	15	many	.	CASSQYEGASEKLFF	TGCGCCAGCAGCCAATACGAAGGGGCCAGTGAAAAACTGTTTTTT
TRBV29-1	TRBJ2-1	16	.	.	CSVEGATATHYNEQFF	TGCAGCGTTGAGGGGGCTACGGCTACGCATTACAATGAGCAGTTCTTC
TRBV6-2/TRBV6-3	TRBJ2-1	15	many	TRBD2	CASSYSGGAYNEQFF	TGTGCCAGCAGTTATTCGGGGGGGGCCTACAATGAGCAGTTCTTC
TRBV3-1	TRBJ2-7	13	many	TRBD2	CATGLADTHEQYF	TGTGCCACTGGACTAGCGGATACCCACGAGCAGTACTTC
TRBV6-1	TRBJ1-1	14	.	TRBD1	CASRRDRGRTEAFF	TGTGCCAGCAGGAGGGACAGGGGGCGGACTGAAGCTTTCTTT